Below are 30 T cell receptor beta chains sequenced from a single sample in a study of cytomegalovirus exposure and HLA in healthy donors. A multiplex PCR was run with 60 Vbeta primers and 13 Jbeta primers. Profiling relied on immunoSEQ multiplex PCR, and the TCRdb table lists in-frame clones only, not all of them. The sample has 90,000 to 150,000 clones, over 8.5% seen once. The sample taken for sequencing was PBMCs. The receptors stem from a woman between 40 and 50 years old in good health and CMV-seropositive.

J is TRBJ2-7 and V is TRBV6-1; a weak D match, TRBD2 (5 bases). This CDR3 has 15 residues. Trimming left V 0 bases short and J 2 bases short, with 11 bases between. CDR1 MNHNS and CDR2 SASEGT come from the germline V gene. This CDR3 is CASSEAVLDAYEQYF. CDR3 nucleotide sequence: TGTGCCAGCAGTGAAGCAGTACTAGACGCCTACGAGCAGTACTTC.

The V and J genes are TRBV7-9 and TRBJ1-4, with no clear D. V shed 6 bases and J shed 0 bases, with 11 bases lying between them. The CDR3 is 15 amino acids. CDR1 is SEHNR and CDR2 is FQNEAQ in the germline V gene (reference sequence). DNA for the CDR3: TGTGCCAGCAGATCAAGAGATGCAACTAATGAAAAACTGTTTTTT. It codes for CASRSRDATNEKLFF.

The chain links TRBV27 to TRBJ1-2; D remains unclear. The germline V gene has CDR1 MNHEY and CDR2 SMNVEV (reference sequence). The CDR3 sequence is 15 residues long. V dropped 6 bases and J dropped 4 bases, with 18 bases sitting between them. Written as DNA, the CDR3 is TGTGCCAGCAGCCCTATCGGGGAAATGCTCTATGGCTACACCTTC. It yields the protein CASSPIGEMLYGYTF.

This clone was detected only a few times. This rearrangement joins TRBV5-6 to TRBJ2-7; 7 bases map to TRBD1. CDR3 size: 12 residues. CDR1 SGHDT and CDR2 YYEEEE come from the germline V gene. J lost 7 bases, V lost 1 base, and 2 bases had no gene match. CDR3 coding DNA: TGTGCCAGCAGCTTGCCAGGGGGAGAGCAGTACTTC. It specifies CASSLPGGEQYF.

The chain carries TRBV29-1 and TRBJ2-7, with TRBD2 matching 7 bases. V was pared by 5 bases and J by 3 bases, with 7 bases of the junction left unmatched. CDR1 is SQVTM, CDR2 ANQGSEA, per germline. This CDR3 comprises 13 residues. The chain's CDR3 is CSVSTGRNYEQYF. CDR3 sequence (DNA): TGCAGCGTTTCGACCGGGAGGAACTACGAGCAGTACTTC.

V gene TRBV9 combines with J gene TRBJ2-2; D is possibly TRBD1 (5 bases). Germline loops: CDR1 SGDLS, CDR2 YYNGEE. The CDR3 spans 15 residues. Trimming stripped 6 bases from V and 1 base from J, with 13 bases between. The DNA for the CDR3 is TGTGCCAGCAAGGAAGACAGACAGAACACCGGGGAGCTGTTTTTT. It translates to CASKEDRQNTGELFF.

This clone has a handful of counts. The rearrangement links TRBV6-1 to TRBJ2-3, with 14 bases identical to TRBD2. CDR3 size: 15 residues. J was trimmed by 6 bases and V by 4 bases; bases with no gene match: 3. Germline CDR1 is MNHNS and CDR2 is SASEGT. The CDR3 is CASSGTSGGRDTQYF. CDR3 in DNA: TGTGCCAGCAGTGGGACTAGCGGGGGGAGGGATACGCAGTATTTT.

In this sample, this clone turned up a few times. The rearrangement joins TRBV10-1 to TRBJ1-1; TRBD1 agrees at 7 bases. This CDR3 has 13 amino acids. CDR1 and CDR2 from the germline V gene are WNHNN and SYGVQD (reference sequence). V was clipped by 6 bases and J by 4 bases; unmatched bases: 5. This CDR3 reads CASRGQVGTEAFF. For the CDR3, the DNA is TGCGCCAGCAGAGGACAGGTTGGCACTGAAGCTTTCTTT.

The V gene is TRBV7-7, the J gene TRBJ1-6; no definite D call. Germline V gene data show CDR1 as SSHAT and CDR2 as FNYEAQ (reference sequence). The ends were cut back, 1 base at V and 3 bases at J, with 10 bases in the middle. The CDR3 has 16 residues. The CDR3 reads CASSLGRPFYNSPLHF. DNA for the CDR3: TGTGCCAGCAGCTTAGGGAGACCCTTCTATAATTCACCCCTCCACTTT.

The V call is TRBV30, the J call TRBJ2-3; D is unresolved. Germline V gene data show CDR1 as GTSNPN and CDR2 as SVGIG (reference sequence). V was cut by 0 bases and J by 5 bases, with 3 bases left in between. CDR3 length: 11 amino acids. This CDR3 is CAWSVQDTQYF. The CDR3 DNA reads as TGTGCCTGGAGTGTACAAGATACGCAGTATTTT.

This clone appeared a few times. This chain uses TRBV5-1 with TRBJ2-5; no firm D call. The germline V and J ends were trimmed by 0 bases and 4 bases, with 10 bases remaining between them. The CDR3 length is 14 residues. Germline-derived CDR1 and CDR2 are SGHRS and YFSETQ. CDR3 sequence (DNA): TGCGCCAGCAGCTTGGACCGCCCGAGAGAGACCCAGTACTTC. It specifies CASSLDRPRETQYF.

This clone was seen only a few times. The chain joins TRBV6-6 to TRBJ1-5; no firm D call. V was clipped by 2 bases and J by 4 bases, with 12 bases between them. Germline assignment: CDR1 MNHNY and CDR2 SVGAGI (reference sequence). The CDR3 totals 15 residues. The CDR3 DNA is TGTGCCAGCAGTTACGACCGGTCGGGTAATCAGCCCCAGCATTTT. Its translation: CASSYDRSGNQPQHF.

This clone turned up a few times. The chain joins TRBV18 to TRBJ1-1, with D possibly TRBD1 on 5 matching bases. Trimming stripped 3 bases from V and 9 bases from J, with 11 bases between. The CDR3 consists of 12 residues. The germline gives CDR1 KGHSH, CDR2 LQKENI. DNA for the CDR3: TGTGCCAGCTCACCTGACAGTAATCAAGCTTTCTTT. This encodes CASSPDSNQAFF. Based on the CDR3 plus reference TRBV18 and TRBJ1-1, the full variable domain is NAGVMQNPRHLVRRRGQEARLRCSPMKGHSHVYWYRQLPEEGLKFMVYLQKENIIDESGMPKERFSAEFPKEGPSILRIQQVVRGDSAAYFCASSPDSNQAFFGQGTRLTVV.

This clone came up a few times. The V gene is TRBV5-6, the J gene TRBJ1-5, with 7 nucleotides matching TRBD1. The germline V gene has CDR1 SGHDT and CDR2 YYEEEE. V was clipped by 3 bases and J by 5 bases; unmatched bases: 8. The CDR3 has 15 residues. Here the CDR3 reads CASSSGTDPYQPQHF. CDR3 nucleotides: TGTGCCAGCAGCTCCGGGACAGATCCCTATCAGCCCCAGCATTTT.

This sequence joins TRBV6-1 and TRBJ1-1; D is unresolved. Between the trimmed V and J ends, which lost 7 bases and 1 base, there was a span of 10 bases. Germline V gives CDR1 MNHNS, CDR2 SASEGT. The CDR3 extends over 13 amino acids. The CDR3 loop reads CASTRFWNTEAFF. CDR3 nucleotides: TGTGCCAGCACCCGGTTTTGGAACACTGAAGCTTTCTTT.

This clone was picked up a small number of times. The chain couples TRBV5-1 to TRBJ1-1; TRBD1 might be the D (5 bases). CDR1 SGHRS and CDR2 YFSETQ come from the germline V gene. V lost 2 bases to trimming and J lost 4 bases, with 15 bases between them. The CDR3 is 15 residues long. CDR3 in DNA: TGCGCCAGCAGCTTAATGGAGGGGCACCCCACTGAAGCTTTCTTT. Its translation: CASSLMEGHPTEAFF.

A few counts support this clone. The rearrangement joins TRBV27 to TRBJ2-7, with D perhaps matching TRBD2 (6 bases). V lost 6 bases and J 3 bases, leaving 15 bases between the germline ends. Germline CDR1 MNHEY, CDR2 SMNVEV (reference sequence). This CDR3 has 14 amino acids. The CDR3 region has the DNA TGTGCCAGCAGCTGGGGTGGGGGAGGCTACGAGCAGTACTTC. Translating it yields CASSWGGGGYEQYF.

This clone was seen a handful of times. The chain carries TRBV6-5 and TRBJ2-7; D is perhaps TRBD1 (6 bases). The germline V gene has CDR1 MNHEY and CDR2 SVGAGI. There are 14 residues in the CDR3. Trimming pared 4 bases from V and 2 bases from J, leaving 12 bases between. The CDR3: CASSSDRPTYEQYF. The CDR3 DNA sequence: TGTGCCAGCAGTTCCGACAGGCCTACCTACGAGCAGTACTTC.

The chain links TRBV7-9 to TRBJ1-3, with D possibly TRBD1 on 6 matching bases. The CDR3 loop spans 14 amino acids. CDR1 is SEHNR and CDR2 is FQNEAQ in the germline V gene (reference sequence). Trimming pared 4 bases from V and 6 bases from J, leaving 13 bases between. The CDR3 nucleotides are TGTGCCAGCAGCTCCACAGGGCAGCCAAACACCATATATTTT. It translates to CASSSTGQPNTIYF.

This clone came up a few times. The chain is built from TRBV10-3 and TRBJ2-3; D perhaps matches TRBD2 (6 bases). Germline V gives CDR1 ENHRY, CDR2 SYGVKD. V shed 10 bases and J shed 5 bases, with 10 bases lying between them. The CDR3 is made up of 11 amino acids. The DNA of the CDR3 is TGTGCCACCCACGGGGGAGATACGCAGTATTTT. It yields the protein CATHGGDTQYF.

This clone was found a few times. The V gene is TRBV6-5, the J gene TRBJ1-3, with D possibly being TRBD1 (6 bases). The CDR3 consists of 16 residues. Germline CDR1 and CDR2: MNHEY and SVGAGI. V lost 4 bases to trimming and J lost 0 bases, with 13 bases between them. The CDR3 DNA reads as TGTGCCAGCAGTTTTACAGGGTTTCCCTCTGGAAACACCATATATTTT. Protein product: CASSFTGFPSGNTIYF.

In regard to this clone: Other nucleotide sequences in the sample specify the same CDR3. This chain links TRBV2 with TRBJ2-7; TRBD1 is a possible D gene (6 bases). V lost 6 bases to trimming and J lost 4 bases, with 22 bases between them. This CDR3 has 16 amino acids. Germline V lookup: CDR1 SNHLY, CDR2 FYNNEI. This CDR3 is CASRYRTDRSPYEQYF. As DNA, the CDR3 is TGTGCCAGCAGGTACCGAACCGACAGGTCCCCTTACGAGCAGTACTTC.

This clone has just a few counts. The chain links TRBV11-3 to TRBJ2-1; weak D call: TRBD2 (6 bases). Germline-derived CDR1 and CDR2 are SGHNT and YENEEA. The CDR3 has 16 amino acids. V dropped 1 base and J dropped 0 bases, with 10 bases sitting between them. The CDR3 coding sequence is TGTGCCAGCAGCTTAGGGCTGACTAGCTCCTACAATGAGCAGTTCTTC. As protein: CASSLGLTSSYNEQFF.

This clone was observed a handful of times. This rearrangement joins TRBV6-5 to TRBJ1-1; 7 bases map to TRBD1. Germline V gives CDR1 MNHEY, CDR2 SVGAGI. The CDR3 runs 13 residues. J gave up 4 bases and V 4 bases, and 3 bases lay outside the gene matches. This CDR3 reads CASSFNRGTEAFF. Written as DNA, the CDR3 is TGTGCCAGCAGTTTTAACAGGGGCACTGAAGCTTTCTTT.

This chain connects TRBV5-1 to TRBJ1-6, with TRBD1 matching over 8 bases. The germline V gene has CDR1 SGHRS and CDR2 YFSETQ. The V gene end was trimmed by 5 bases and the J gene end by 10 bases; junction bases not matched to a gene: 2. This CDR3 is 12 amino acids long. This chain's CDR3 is CASRQGESPLHF. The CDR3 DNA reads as TGCGCCAGCAGACAGGGGGAATCACCCCTCCACTTT.

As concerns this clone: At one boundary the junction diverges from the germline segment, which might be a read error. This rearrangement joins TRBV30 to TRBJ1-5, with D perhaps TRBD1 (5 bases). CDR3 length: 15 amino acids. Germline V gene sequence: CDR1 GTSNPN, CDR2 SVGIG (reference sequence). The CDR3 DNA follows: TGTGCCTGGAGTCTGGGGCTGGCATCCAATCAGCCCCAGAATTTT. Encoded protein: CAWSLGLASNQPQNF. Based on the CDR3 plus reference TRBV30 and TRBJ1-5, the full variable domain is SQTIHQWPATLVQPVGSPLSLECTVEGTSNPNLYWYRQAAGRGLQLLFYSVGIGQISSEVPQNLSASRPQDRQFILSSKKLLLSDSGFYLCAWSLGLASNQPQNFGDGTRLSIL.

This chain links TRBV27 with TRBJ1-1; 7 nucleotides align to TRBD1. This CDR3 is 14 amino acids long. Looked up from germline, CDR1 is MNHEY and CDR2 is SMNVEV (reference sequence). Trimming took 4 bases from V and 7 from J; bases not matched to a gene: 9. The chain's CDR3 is CASSSTSGTDEAFF. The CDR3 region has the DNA TGTGCCAGCAGTTCAACCTCCGGGACAGATGAAGCTTTCTTT.

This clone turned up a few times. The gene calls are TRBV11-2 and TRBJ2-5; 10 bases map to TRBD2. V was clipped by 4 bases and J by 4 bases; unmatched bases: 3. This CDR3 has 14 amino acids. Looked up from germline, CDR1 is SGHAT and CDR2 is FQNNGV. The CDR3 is CASSSGTSVETQYF. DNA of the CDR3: TGTGCCAGCAGCTCCGGGACTAGCGTAGAGACCCAGTACTTC.

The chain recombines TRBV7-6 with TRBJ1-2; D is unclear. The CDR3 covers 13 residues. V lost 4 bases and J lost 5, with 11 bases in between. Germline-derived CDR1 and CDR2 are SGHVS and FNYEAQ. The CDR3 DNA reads TGTGCCAGCAGCTCGGAGTACGGGTATGGCTACACCTTC. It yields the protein CASSSEYGYGYTF.

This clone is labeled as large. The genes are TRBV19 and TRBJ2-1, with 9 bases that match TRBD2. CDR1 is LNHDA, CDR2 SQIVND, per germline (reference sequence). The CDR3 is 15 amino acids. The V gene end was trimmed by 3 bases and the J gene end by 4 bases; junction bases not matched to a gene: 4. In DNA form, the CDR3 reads TGTGCCAGTAGTATCACTAGCGGGCAATACAATGAGCAGTTCTTC. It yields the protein CASSITSGQYNEQFF.